Listed below are T cell receptor beta chains from one sample, sequenced in a study of cytomegalovirus exposure and HLA in healthy donors. Repertoires were generated with immunoSEQ multiplex PCR, while TCRdb's copy carries only in-frame clones and drops some. Found here are 90,000 to 150,000 clones, about 84% of them singletons; the top ten hold nearly 5%. Source material: PBMCs. These receptors were taken from a man younger than 35 in good health and CMV-seronegative. Both conserved end residues are part of each CDR3. The D gene is left open where the match is weak. The size field is filled for only some rows; it gives once, few, many or a size class.

J gene: TRBJ2-3
D gene: NA
clone size: NA
V gene: TRBV4-1
CDR3 protein: CASSQAGFGTDTQYF
CDR3 DNA: TGCGCCAGCAGCCAAGCGGGGTTTGGGACAGATACGCAGTATTTT

J gene: TRBJ2-1
D gene: NA
clone size: NA
V gene: TRBV2
CDR3 protein: CASSDRRAGEQFF
CDR3 DNA: TGTGCCAGCAGTGATCGCAGGGCCGGCGAGCAGTTCTTC

J gene: TRBJ2-1
D gene: NA
clone size: NA
V gene: TRBV5-8
CDR3 protein: CASSIVESNADNNEQFF
CDR3 DNA: TGTGCCAGCAGTATAGTTGAGTCGAACGCCGATAACAATGAGCAGTTCTTC

J gene: TRBJ2-7
D gene: TRBD2
clone size: NA
V gene: TRBV18
CDR3 protein: CASSPQVPAGLYEQYF
CDR3 DNA: TGTGCCAGCTCACCTCAGGTCCCAGCGGGACTTTACGAGCAGTACTTC

J gene: TRBJ2-3
D gene: TRBD2
clone size: NA
V gene: TRBV9
CDR3 protein: CASSVAGSGYTDTQYF
CDR3 DNA: TGTGCCAGCAGCGTAGCGGGTAGCGGGTACACAGATACGCAGTATTTT

J gene: TRBJ1-1
D gene: TRBD1
clone size: NA
V gene: TRBV9
CDR3 protein: CASSETGEPGPEKNTEAFF
CDR3 DNA: TGTGCCAGCAGCGAGACAGGGGAACCCGGGCCGGAAAAGAACACTGAAGCTTTCTTT

J gene: TRBJ2-7
D gene: TRBD1
clone size: NA
V gene: TRBV2
CDR3 protein: CASSGRTGRALAEQYF
CDR3 DNA: TGTGCCAGCAGCGGTAGGACAGGGAGAGCCTTGGCGGAGCAGTACTTC

J gene: TRBJ2-5
D gene: TRBD2
clone size: NA
V gene: TRBV5-4
CDR3 protein: CASSGRALAGGETQYF
CDR3 DNA: TGTGCCAGCAGCGGGCGGGCACTAGCGGGGGGAGAGACCCAGTACTTC

J gene: TRBJ1-1
D gene: TRBD1
clone size: NA
V gene: TRBV29-1
CDR3 protein: CSVGGTANTEAFF
CDR3 DNA: TGCAGCGTTGGAGGGACAGCGAACACTGAAGCTTTCTTT

J gene: TRBJ2-3
D gene: TRBD2
clone size: NA
V gene: TRBV7-9
CDR3 protein: CASSPGGRDTQYF
CDR3 DNA: TGTGCCAGCAGCCCGGGGGGGAGGGATACGCAGTATTTT

J gene: TRBJ2-7
D gene: TRBD2
clone size: NA
V gene: TRBV30
CDR3 protein: CAWRQVAGREQYF
CDR3 DNA: TGTGCCTGGAGACAAGTAGCGGGGCGCGAGCAGTACTTC

J gene: TRBJ2-3
D gene: NA
clone size: NA
V gene: TRBV7-6
CDR3 protein: CASSRKGGGTDTQYF
CDR3 DNA: TGTGCCAGCAGCCGAAAGGGGGGGGGCACAGATACGCAGTATTTT

J gene: TRBJ1-1
D gene: TRBD1
clone size: NA
V gene: TRBV29-1
CDR3 protein: CSGFTDRVLAEAFF
CDR3 DNA: TGCAGCGGATTTACAGACAGGGTTTTGGCTGAAGCTTTCTTT

J gene: TRBJ2-1
D gene: NA
clone size: NA
V gene: TRBV6-5
CDR3 protein: CASRRDRNEQFF
CDR3 DNA: TGTGCCAGCAGACGCGACAGGAACGAGCAGTTCTTC

J gene: TRBJ2-7
D gene: TRBD1
clone size: NA
V gene: TRBV13
CDR3 protein: CASSLNIGTGVHEQYF
CDR3 DNA: TGTGCCAGCAGCTTAAATATCGGGACAGGGGTCCACGAGCAGTACTTC

J gene: TRBJ2-7
D gene: NA
clone size: once
V gene: TRBV20-1
CDR3 protein: CSVYQGYEQYF
CDR3 DNA: TGCAGTGTATATCAGGGTTACGAGCAGTACTTC

J gene: TRBJ1-5
D gene: TRBD1
clone size: NA
V gene: TRBV6-6
CDR3 protein: CASSRTGIGNQPQHF
CDR3 DNA: TGTGCCAGCAGTCGGACAGGGATCGGCAATCAGCCCCAGCATTTT

J gene: TRBJ1-2
D gene: TRBD1
clone size: NA
V gene: TRBV10-3
CDR3 protein: CAISEFPRQGREPHTF
CDR3 DNA: TGTGCCATCAGTGAGTTCCCTAGACAGGGAAGAGAACCCCACACCTTC

J gene: TRBJ1-2
D gene: TRBD1
clone size: few
V gene: TRBV6-1
CDR3 protein: CASSDRGRGGYTF
CDR3 DNA: TGTGCCAGCAGTGATAGGGGGCGCGGTGGCTACACCTTC

J gene: TRBJ2-1
D gene: TRBD2
clone size: few
V gene: TRBV9
CDR3 protein: CASSAPGTSGAGEQFF
CDR3 DNA: TGTGCCAGCAGCGCCCCCGGGACTAGCGGGGCGGGTGAGCAGTTCTTC

J gene: TRBJ1-1
D gene: NA
clone size: NA
V gene: TRBV6-6
CDR3 protein: CASSSNDRNTEAFF
CDR3 DNA: TGTGCCAGCAGTTCTAACGACAGGAACACTGAAGCTTTCTTT

J gene: TRBJ1-2
D gene: TRBD1
clone size: few
V gene: TRBV10-3
CDR3 protein: CAISMRQGVNPYGYTF
CDR3 DNA: TGTGCCATCAGTATGAGACAGGGGGTTAATCCCTATGGCTACACCTTC

J gene: TRBJ2-6
D gene: TRBD1
clone size: NA
V gene: TRBV7-8
CDR3 protein: CASSSRDRVVSGANVLTF
CDR3 DNA: TGTGCCAGCAGCTCCCGGGACAGGGTTGTTTCTGGGGCCAACGTCCTGACTTTC

J gene: TRBJ2-7
D gene: NA
clone size: few
V gene: TRBV4-1
CDR3 protein: CASSQGREQYF
CDR3 DNA: TGCGCCAGCAGCCAGGGGAGGGAGCAGTACTTC

J gene: TRBJ1-3
D gene: NA
clone size: NA
V gene: TRBV5-6
CDR3 protein: CASSRIDTRLNSGNTIYF
CDR3 DNA: TGTGCCAGCAGCCGAATAGATACCCGACTGAACTCTGGAAACACCATATATTTT

J gene: TRBJ1-5
D gene: TRBD1
clone size: NA
V gene: TRBV19
CDR3 protein: CASGGTGTGRQPQHF
CDR3 DNA: TGTGCCAGTGGGGGGACCGGGACAGGGCGCCAGCCCCAGCATTTT

J gene: TRBJ2-7
D gene: NA
clone size: NA
V gene: TRBV4-1
CDR3 protein: CASSPERNRAYEQYF
CDR3 DNA: TGCGCCAGCAGCCCAGAACGGAACAGAGCCTACGAGCAGTACTTC

J gene: TRBJ1-2
D gene: NA
clone size: NA
V gene: TRBV12-5
CDR3 protein: CASGLGGLLKYGYTF
CDR3 DNA: TGTGCTAGTGGTTTGGGGGGACTACTCAAGTATGGCTACACCTTC

J gene: TRBJ2-2
D gene: NA
clone size: NA
V gene: TRBV11-2
CDR3 protein: CASSPGVRGTGELFF
CDR3 DNA: TGTGCCAGCAGCCCTGGGGTCCGGGGAACCGGGGAGCTGTTTTTT

J gene: TRBJ2-3
D gene: TRBD1
clone size: NA
V gene: TRBV25-1
CDR3 protein: CASSRDRADTQYF
CDR3 DNA: TGTGCCAGCAGTAGGGACAGAGCAGATACGCAGTATTTT

J gene: TRBJ2-1
D gene: NA
clone size: NA
V gene: TRBV4-2
CDR3 protein: CASSQASSYNEQFF
CDR3 DNA: TGTGCCAGCAGCCAGGCTAGCTCCTACAATGAGCAGTTCTTC

J gene: TRBJ1-1
D gene: TRBD1
clone size: NA
V gene: TRBV5-1
CDR3 protein: CASSLEGTAPSLNTEAFF
CDR3 DNA: TGCGCCAGCAGCTTGGAAGGGACAGCCCCCAGTTTGAACACTGAAGCTTTCTTT

J gene: TRBJ2-7
D gene: TRBD1
clone size: NA
V gene: TRBV6-1
CDR3 protein: CASSAGTGGRSSYEQYF
CDR3 DNA: TGTGCCAGCAGTGCCGGGACAGGGGGCCGTAGCTCCTACGAGCAGTACTTC

J gene: TRBJ2-7
D gene: TRBD2
clone size: NA
V gene: TRBV5-1
CDR3 protein: CASSRAGAGSYEQYF
CDR3 DNA: TGCGCCAGCAGCCGTGCGGGAGCCGGCTCCTACGAGCAGTACTTC

J gene: TRBJ1-2
D gene: TRBD1
clone size: NA
V gene: TRBV5-6
CDR3 protein: CASSGKGARGYGYTF
CDR3 DNA: TGTGCCAGCAGTGGGAAGGGGGCGCGTGGCTATGGCTACACCTTC

J gene: TRBJ1-1
D gene: TRBD1
clone size: NA
V gene: TRBV23-1
CDR3 protein: CASSQSGTGGATEAFF
CDR3 DNA: TGCGCCAGCAGTCAGTCCGGGACAGGGGGGGCAACTGAAGCTTTCTTT

J gene: TRBJ1-1
D gene: NA
clone size: NA
V gene: TRBV13
CDR3 protein: CASSTGSGPEAFF
CDR3 DNA: TGTGCCAGCAGCACAGGGTCGGGCCCTGAAGCTTTCTTT

J gene: TRBJ2-5
D gene: NA
clone size: NA
V gene: TRBV5-1
CDR3 protein: CASSFGGGQQETQYF
CDR3 DNA: TGCGCCAGCAGCTTCGGTGGCGGGCAGCAAGAGACCCAGTACTTC

J gene: TRBJ2-7
D gene: NA
clone size: NA
V gene: TRBV6-1
CDR3 protein: CASSESGARYEQYF
CDR3 DNA: TGTGCCAGCAGTGAAAGTGGGGCGCGCTACGAGCAGTACTTC

J gene: TRBJ2-7
D gene: TRBD1
clone size: NA
V gene: TRBV5-6
CDR3 protein: CASSLGTGVYEQYF
CDR3 DNA: TGTGCCAGCAGCTTGGGGACAGGAGTCTACGAGCAGTACTTC

J gene: TRBJ1-5
D gene: NA
clone size: NA
V gene: TRBV6-5
CDR3 protein: CASSEGLTNQPQHF
CDR3 DNA: TGTGCCAGCAGCGAGGGACTGACTAATCAGCCCCAGCATTTT

J gene: TRBJ2-1
D gene: TRBD2
clone size: few
V gene: TRBV18
CDR3 protein: CASSRRLAGDEQFF
CDR3 DNA: TGTGCCAGCTCACGACGACTAGCGGGGGATGAGCAGTTCTTC

J gene: TRBJ1-5
D gene: TRBD1
clone size: NA
V gene: TRBV6-6
CDR3 protein: CASSSGQRNQPQHF
CDR3 DNA: TGTGCCAGCAGTTCGGGACAGCGTAATCAGCCCCAGCATTTT

J gene: TRBJ1-1
D gene: NA
clone size: few
V gene: TRBV11-1
CDR3 protein: CASSHPGFSESAEAFF
CDR3 DNA: TGTGCCAGCAGCCACCCCGGGTTCAGTGAGAGCGCTGAAGCTTTCTTT

J gene: TRBJ1-3
D gene: NA
clone size: NA
V gene: TRBV19
CDR3 protein: CASSTQPQGNGNTIYF
CDR3 DNA: TGTGCCAGTAGTACGCAACCGCAGGGCAATGGAAACACCATATATTTT

J gene: TRBJ1-5
D gene: TRBD1
clone size: few
V gene: TRBV19
CDR3 protein: CASRPGEGGLRGNQPQHF
CDR3 DNA: TGTGCCAGTAGGCCCGGTGAAGGGGGCCTAAGGGGCAATCAGCCCCAGCATTTT

J gene: TRBJ1-3
D gene: TRBD1
clone size: NA
V gene: TRBV7-2
CDR3 protein: CASSSTGGTGNTIYF
CDR3 DNA: TGTGCCAGCAGCTCGACAGGGGGCACCGGAAACACCATATATTTT

J gene: TRBJ2-3
D gene: TRBD2
clone size: NA
V gene: TRBV7-9
CDR3 protein: CASSPGLAGGDTQYF
CDR3 DNA: TGTGCCAGCAGCCCGGGACTAGCGGGGGGCGATACGCAGTATTTT

J gene: TRBJ1-6
D gene: TRBD1
clone size: NA
V gene: TRBV30
CDR3 protein: CAWSVERDRDSPLHF
CDR3 DNA: TGTGCCTGGAGTGTAGAGAGGGACAGGGATTCACCCCTCCACTTT

J gene: TRBJ2-3
D gene: NA
clone size: NA
V gene: TRBV5-1
CDR3 protein: CASSQPGGADTQYF
CDR3 DNA: TGCGCCAGCAGCCAGCCCGGGGGAGCAGATACGCAGTATTTT

J gene: TRBJ2-1
D gene: TRBD2
clone size: NA
V gene: TRBV5-1
CDR3 protein: CASSLDGGGYNNEQFF
CDR3 DNA: TGCGCCAGCAGCTTGGACGGGGGAGGGTATAACAATGAGCAGTTCTTC

J gene: TRBJ2-7
D gene: TRBD2
clone size: once
V gene: TRBV5-4
CDR3 protein: CASGREAGEWGEQYF
CDR3 DNA: TGTGCCAGCGGCAGGGAAGCGGGGGAGTGGGGCGAGCAGTACTTC

J gene: TRBJ1-2
D gene: NA
clone size: NA
V gene: TRBV29-1
CDR3 protein: CSGTSIGEGYGYTF
CDR3 DNA: TGCAGCGGCACATCAATCGGGGAGGGCTATGGCTACACCTTC

J gene: TRBJ1-5
D gene: TRBD1
clone size: NA
V gene: TRBV30
CDR3 protein: CAWSAGTVSNQPQHF
CDR3 DNA: TGTGCCTGGAGTGCGGGGACAGTTAGCAATCAGCCCCAGCATTTT